This record covers a single T cell receptor (beta chain). Its antigen remains unknown. The data originate from a study of CD8+CD57+ T cells in acquired aplastic anemia. Study information: Mean DNA quantity obtained from sorted CD4+ and CD8+ cells was about 3.5 ug.

The TCR beta profiling, which covered VDJ combination and CDR3 sequence, was carried out using genomic DNA as the template. TCRdb reanalysed the reads using MiXCR and keeps one entry per CDR3 protein. The repertoire holds 150,000 to 200,000 distinct CDR3 sequences, roughly two thirds seen once, with approximately 50% in the top ten. Study conclusions and caveats: No significant patient-versus-control difference appeared in CD8+ Simpson's diversity. Comparison of patients with controls identified approximately 28 shared CD8+ CDR3 sequences.

The patients chosen for sequencing had shown expansion of CD8+CD57+ cells (detected by flow cytometry). The patients, all of them, had severe acquired aplastic anemia. V was cut by 5 bases and J by 5 bases, with 10 bases left in between. The CDR3 length is 13 residues. Germline V gene data show CDR1 as SEHNR and CDR2 as FQNEAQ (reference sequence). Sample: sorted CD4+, CD8+, or CD8+CD57+ T cells (not recorded which) from PBMCs. The TCR sequence derives from a human donor with aplastic anemia. V usage is TRBV7-9 and J usage is TRBJ1-5; D possibly corresponds to TRBD1 (6 bases). The CDR3 here is CASSATGDQPQHF. Here the CDR3 DNA reads TGTGCCAGCAGCGCGACAGGAGATCAGCCCCAGCATTTT.